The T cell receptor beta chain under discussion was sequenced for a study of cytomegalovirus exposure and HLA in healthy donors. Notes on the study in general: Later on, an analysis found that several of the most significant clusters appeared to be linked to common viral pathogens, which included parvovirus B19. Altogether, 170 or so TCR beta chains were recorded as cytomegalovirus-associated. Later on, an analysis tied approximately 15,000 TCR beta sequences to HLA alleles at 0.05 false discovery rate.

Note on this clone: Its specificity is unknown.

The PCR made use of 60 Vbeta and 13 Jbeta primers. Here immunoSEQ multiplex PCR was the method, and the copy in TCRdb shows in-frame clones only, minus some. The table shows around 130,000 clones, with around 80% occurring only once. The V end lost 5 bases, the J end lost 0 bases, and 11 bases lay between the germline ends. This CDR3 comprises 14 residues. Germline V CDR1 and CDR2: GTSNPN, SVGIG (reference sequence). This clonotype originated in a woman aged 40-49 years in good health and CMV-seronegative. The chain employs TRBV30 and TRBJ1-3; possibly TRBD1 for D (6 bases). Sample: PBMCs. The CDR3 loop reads CAWANRVSGNTIYF. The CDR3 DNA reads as TGTGCCTGGGCCAACAGGGTCTCTGGAAACACCATATATTTT. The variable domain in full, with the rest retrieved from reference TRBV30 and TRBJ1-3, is SQTIHQWPATLVQPVGSPLSLECTVEGTSNPNLYWYRQAAGRGLQLLFYSVGIGQISSEVPQNLSASRPQDRQFILSSKKLLLSDSGFYLCAWANRVSGNTIYFGEGSWLTVV.